This paragraph reports one T cell receptor (beta chain). What it binds is not known. Primers: 60 Vbeta forward and 13 Jbeta reverse. Libraries were prepared by immunoSEQ multiplex PCR; TCRdb keeps only in-frame clonotypes and omits some of them. Among around 130,000 clones, under 90% were seen once, and the ten largest hold about 0.74%. Germline V gene lookup returns CDR1 SGHTA and CDR2 FQGNSA. CDR3 length equals 15 residues. V shed 1 base and J shed 5 bases, with 15 bases lying between them. This sample is drawn from a study of cytomegalovirus exposure and HLA in healthy donors. Across the whole study: Among about 179 million T cells, an earlier analysis found 90 million to 130 million unique TCR beta sequences. General study results and limits: A list of around 150 TCR beta chains associated with cytomegalovirus was given. Most TCR sequences were seen very rarely across donors, but some public TCRs occurred in many. Later analysis suggested links between common viral pathogens and several top significant clusters.

The chain joins TRBV7-2 to TRBJ2-7; D uncertain. The source material was PBMCs. The clonotype was recovered from a man aged 18-30 years in good health and CMV-seronegative. This CDR3 reads CASSLDMGPLHEQYF. The CDR3 nucleotides read TGTGCCAGCAGCTTAGATATGGGCCCCCTACACGAGCAGTACTTC.